Given below is one T cell receptor (beta chain) in context. The CDR3 length is 16 residues. CDR1 and CDR2 (germline): KGHSH, LQKENI. The junction had 11 bases not matched to a gene; V was cut back by 8 bases and J by 2 bases. The record originates from a study of blood T cell repertoires in COVID-19. Study-wide context: From T cells, B-cell-depleted T cells, or PBMCs came the material, which was cDNA or gDNA.

Methods used by the authors: Reference gene primers were amplified, and this amplification served to estimate nucleated cell counts. The method was immunoSEQ multiplex PCR; TCRdb's version includes in-frame clones alone and lacks a portion of them. V, J and clone size reflect that table, while D and trimming were determined from the DNA. The data show 240,000 or so clones, with roughly 83% seen just once and 9% to 15% held by the top ten. The receptor comes from an elderly man with acute or convalescent COVID-19. V usage is TRBV18 and J usage is TRBJ2-3, with TRBD2 matching over 9 bases. The sequencing sample was made of peripheral blood. CDR3 sequence reads: CASAGPGGRATDTQYF. In nucleotides, the CDR3 is TGTGCCAGCGCCGGGCCGGGCGGGAGGGCCACAGATACGCAGTATTTT.